The 6 T cell receptor beta chains below all came from one sample that was sequenced in a study of control samples from healthy donors and cancer patients. Sequencing used immunoSEQ multiplex PCR; TCRdb keeps in-frame clones, though not all of them. The sample yields 120,000 or so clones, around nine tenths seen once. Sequenced: blood. The receptors here all came from a man aged 35-49 years in good health.

V usage is TRBV11-3 and J usage is TRBJ1-1; 8 bases agree with TRBD1. The junction had 3 bases not matched to a gene; V was cut back by 3 bases and J by 0 bases. Per the germline V gene, CDR1 is SGHNT and CDR2 is YENEEA. The CDR3 length is 15 residues. CDR3 bases: TGTGCCAGCAGCTTGGCAGGGGGCATGAACACTGAAGCTTTCTTT. The encoded protein is CASSLAGGMNTEAFF.

This clone was picked up a small number of times. V and J are TRBV6-5 and TRBJ2-3; D is uncertain. V gave up 7 bases and J gave up 4 bases, with 18 bases separating them. The germline CDR1 and CDR2 sequences are MNHEY and SVGAGI. CDR3 length equals 15 residues. CDR3 DNA sequence: TGTGCCAGCAAAGATCAAGGTTTCAGTGCAGATACGCAGTATTTT. It yields the protein CASKDQGFSADTQYF.

The rearrangement links TRBV7-9 to TRBJ1-1; D call uncertain. Germline loops: CDR1 SEHNR, CDR2 FQNEAQ (reference sequence). V was trimmed by 1 base and J by 3 bases, leaving 9 bases between them. The CDR3 runs to 14 residues. CDR3 bases: TGTGCCAGCAGCTTAGAGGTCAGACACACTGAAGCTTTCTTT. It encodes CASSLEVRHTEAFF.

This chain joins TRBV27 and TRBJ1-6; D not certain. This CDR3 has 18 residues. From germline, CDR1 is MNHEY and CDR2 SMNVEV (reference sequence). V lost 6 bases, J lost 0 bases, and 18 bases lay in between. CDR3 sequence reads: CASRFLVGRSSYNSPLHF. CDR3 bases: TGTGCCAGCAGATTTTTGGTAGGAAGGAGCTCCTATAATTCACCCCTCCACTTT.

V gene TRBV18 combines with J gene TRBJ2-6, with D uncertain. Trimming shortened V by 6 bases and J by 0 bases, and 9 bases separated the two germline ends. Germline values: CDR1 KGHSH, CDR2 LQKENI. This CDR3 region has 15 residues. The CDR3 DNA is TGTGCCAGCTCCCCATCCCCCTCTGGGGCCAACGTCCTGACTTTC. Its protein is CASSPSPSGANVLTF.

The genes are TRBV12-3 or TRBV12-4 and TRBJ1-2; D call uncertain. This CDR3 comprises 12 residues. V lost 1 base, J lost 6 bases, and 6 bases lay in between. The CDR3 region is CASSLGEDGYTF. In DNA form, the CDR3 reads TGTGCCAGCAGTTTAGGGGAGGATGGCTACACCTTC.